The 12 T cell receptor beta chains below were found in one sample sequenced in a study of T cell repertoires in cytomegalovirus infection. TCRdb itself ran the reads through MiXCR, one entry per CDR3 protein. The sample lists about 200,000 distinct CDR3 sequences; roughly 9% were seen once. Sequencing was carried out using PBMCs. The receptors shown here come from a human donor in good health (CMV status not recorded). Some clones in this sample may be carry-over from other donors' samples.

V gene TRBV28 combines with J gene TRBJ1-2; no clear D. V lost 8 bases to trimming and J lost 6 bases, with 16 bases between them. Germline CDR1 reads MDHEN; CDR2 reads SYDVKM. The CDR3 sequence is 13 residues long. The CDR3 nucleotides are TGTGCCAGCGGACGCAGCAGTCCGCATGGCTACACCTTC. This gives the protein CASGRSSPHGYTF.

This clonotype was seen more than once but under ten times. J is TRBJ2-1 and V is TRBV24-1; TRBD2 aligns across 10 bases. This CDR3 is 15 amino acids long. Unmatched junction bases numbered 9, after V lost 6 bases and J lost 8 bases. CDR1 KGHDR and CDR2 SFDVKD come from the germline V gene. The CDR3 bases are TGTGCCACCAGTCTTGAGCGGGAGGGCCGTTATGAGCAGTTCTTC. It codes for CATSLEREGRYEQFF.

The rearrangement links TRBV6-2 or TRBV6-3 to TRBJ2-5; D perhaps matches TRBD1 (5 bases). Looked up from germline, CDR1 is MNHEY and CDR2 is SVGEGT. V dropped 6 bases and J dropped 6 bases, with 17 bases sitting between them. CDR3 length equals 14 residues. CDR3 sequence (DNA): TGTGCCAGCAGAAAGGACAAGGGGCATCAGACCCAGTACTTC. Protein: CASRKDKGHQTQYF.

This clonotype occurred a few times. V and J are TRBV29-1 and TRBJ2-7, with 11 bases that match TRBD1. Trimming at V came to 7 bases and at J to 5 bases, leaving 7 bases not matched to a gene. Germline V gene lookup returns CDR1 SQVTM and CDR2 ANQGSEA. This CDR3 contains 13 residues. The chain's CDR3 is CSALGQGVDEQYF. The CDR3 coding sequence is TGCAGCGCCCTGGGACAGGGGGTGGACGAGCAGTACTTC.

This clonotype was seen at least ten times. This rearrangement joins TRBV6-2 or TRBV6-3 to TRBJ2-7; D remains unclear. Germline CDR1 is MNHEY and CDR2 is SVGEGT. This CDR3 has 15 amino acids. V lost 0 bases to trimming and J lost 2 bases, with 11 bases between them. The DNA for the CDR3 is TGTGCCAGCAGTTACTCGAGACGTTCCACCTACGAGCAGTACTTC. Protein product: CASSYSRRSTYEQYF.

Many counts were recorded for this clonotype. The rearrangement links TRBV7-2 to TRBJ2-7; the D call may be TRBD1 or TRBD2 (5 bases each). CDR3 length: 14 amino acids. V lost 1 base and J 4 bases, leaving 11 bases between the germline ends. Germline V gene lookup returns CDR1 SGHTA and CDR2 FQGNSA. The CDR3 nucleotides read TGTGCCAGCAGCTTAGAGTGGGGCGGGTACGAGCAGTACTTC. Residues: CASSLEWGGYEQYF.

This clonotype was recorded at least ten times. The chain has TRBV18 and TRBJ2-7, with 10 nucleotides matching TRBD1. The trim removed 3 bases at V and 7 bases at J, leaving 6 bases unmatched. The CDR3 extends over 14 amino acids. The germline gives CDR1 KGHSH, CDR2 LQKENI. CDR3 amino acids: CASSPRQGANEQYF. DNA for the CDR3: TGTGCCAGCTCACCCAGACAGGGGGCTAATGAGCAGTACTTC.

This chain links TRBV27 with TRBJ1-6; 10 positions agree with TRBD1. The CDR3 covers 21 residues. The V and J ends lost 3 bases and 0 bases, in that order; junction bases with no gene match: 14. Germline V gene lookup returns CDR1 MNHEY and CDR2 SMNVEV (reference sequence). The CDR3 reads CASSLSVGTGAFSSYNSPLHF. CDR3 DNA sequence: TGTGCCAGCAGTTTGTCCGTCGGGACAGGGGCCTTCAGCTCCTATAATTCACCCCTCCACTTT.

This chain uses TRBV5-4 with TRBJ1-6, with TRBD1 matching over 9 bases. The CDR3 runs to 16 residues. Germline V gene lookup returns CDR1 SGHNT and CDR2 YYREEE (reference sequence). J was trimmed by 10 bases and V by 1 base; bases with no gene match: 9. This chain's CDR3 is CASSLKTGGAWSPLHF. The CDR3 bases are TGTGCCAGCAGCTTGAAAACAGGGGGCGCGTGGTCACCCCTCCACTTT.

This clonotype showed up many times. This chain connects TRBV7-8 to TRBJ1-4; 8 bases line up with TRBD1. Trimming took 1 base from V and 7 from J; bases not matched to a gene: 2. The CDR3 covers 14 residues. The germline V gene has CDR1 SGHVS and CDR2 FQNEAQ. The CDR3 loop is CASSLGQGSEKLFF. CDR3 DNA: TGTGCCAGCAGCTTAGGACAGGGGTCTGAAAAACTGTTTTTT.

This clonotype was detected many times. The chain links TRBV10-3 to TRBJ2-1, with D uncertain. The CDR3 consists of 10 residues. V gave up 3 bases and J gave up 10 bases, with 4 bases separating them. Germline V gene data show CDR1 as ENHRY and CDR2 as SYGVKD. The DNA of the CDR3 is TGTGCCATCAGTGAAGTAGAGCAGTTCTTC. It specifies CAISEVEQFF.

This clonotype was observed at least ten times. The chain couples TRBV28 to TRBJ2-5; 7 nucleotides match TRBD2. The CDR3 is made up of 12 amino acids. Germline-derived CDR1 and CDR2 are MDHEN and SYDVKM. CDR3: CATSGVPETQYF. CDR3 nucleotide sequence: TGTGCGACCAGCGGGGTCCCCGAGACCCAGTACTTC.